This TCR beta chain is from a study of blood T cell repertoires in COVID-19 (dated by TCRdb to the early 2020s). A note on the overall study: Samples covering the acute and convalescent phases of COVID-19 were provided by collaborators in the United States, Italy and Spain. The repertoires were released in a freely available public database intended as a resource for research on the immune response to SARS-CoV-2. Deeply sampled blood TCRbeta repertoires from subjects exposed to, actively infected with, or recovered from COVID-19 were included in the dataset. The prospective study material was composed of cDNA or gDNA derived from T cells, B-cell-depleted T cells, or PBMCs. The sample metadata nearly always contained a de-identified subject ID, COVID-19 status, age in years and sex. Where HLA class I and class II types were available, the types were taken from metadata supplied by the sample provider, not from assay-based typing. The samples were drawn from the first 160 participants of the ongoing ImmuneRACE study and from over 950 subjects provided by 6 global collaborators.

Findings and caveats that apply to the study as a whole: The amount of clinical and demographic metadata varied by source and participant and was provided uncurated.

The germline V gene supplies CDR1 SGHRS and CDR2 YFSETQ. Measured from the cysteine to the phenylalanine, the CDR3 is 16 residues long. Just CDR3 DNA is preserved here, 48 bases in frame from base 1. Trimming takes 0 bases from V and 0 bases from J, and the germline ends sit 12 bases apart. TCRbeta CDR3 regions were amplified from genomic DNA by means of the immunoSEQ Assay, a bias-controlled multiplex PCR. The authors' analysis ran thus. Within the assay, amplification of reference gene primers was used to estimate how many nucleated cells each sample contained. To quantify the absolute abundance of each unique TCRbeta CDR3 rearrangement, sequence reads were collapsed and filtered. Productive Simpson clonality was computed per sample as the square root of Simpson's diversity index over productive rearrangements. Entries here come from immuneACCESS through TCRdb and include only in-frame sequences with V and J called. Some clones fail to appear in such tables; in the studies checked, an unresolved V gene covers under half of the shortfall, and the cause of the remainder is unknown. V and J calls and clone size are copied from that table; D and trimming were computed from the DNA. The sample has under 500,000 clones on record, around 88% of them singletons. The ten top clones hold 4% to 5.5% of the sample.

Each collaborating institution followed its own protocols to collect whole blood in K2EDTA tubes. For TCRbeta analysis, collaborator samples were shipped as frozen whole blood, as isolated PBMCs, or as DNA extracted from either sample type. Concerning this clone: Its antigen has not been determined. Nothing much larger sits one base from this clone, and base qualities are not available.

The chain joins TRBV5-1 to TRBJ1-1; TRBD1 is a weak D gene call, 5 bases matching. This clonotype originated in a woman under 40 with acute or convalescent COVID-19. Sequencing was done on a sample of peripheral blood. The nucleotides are TGCGCCAGCAGCTTGGAGCCCCTGGGGCTGAACACTGAAGCTTTCTTT. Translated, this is CASSLEPLGLNTEAFF.